The 9 T cell receptor beta chains below come from one sample, sequenced in a study of T cell responses to AZD1222 COVID-19 vaccine. Sequenced by immunoSEQ multiplex PCR; TCRdb stores in-frame clones only, minus some. The table has some 100,000 clones, around 91% seen once. The sample here was peripheral blood, taken 28 days after the second AZD1222 dose. These receptors all stem from an adult who received the AZD1222 COVID-19 vaccine.

The chain has TRBV5-6 and TRBJ2-7, with no clear D. The V and J ends lost 0 bases and 7 bases respectively, with 14 bases between them. This CDR3 spans 14 amino acids. Germline V gives CDR1 SGHDT, CDR2 YYEEEE. CDR3 residues: CASSLVPTGAEQYF. For the CDR3, the DNA is TGTGCCAGCAGCTTGGTTCCGACGGGCGCGGAGCAGTACTTC. Variable domain in full (rest from reference TRBV5-6 and TRBJ2-7): DAGVTQSPTHLIKTRGQQVTLRCSPKSGHDTVSWYQQALGQGPQFIFQYYEEEERQRGNFPDRFSGHQFPNYSSELNVNALLLGDSALYLCASSLVPTGAEQYFGPGTRLTVT.

This chain connects TRBV9 to TRBJ2-7; TRBD2 is a possible D gene (6 bases). V lost 0 bases and J lost 7, with 11 bases in between. The CDR3 sequence is 13 residues long. Germline V CDR1 and CDR2: SGDLS, YYNGEE. In DNA form, the CDR3 reads TGTGCCAGCAGCGTAGGGTGGGCGGGAGAGCAGTACTTC. Translated, it gives CASSVGWAGEQYF.

The chain joins TRBV3-1 (or the pseudogene TRBV3-2) to TRBJ2-1; TRBD2 agrees at 8 bases. Germline CDR1 and CDR2: LGHDT and YNNKEL (reference sequence). V lost 2 bases to trimming and J lost 0 bases; unmatched junction nucleotides: 9. The CDR3 has 18 amino acids. The CDR3 loop is CASSQLYGGDTSYNEQFF. CDR3 coding DNA: TGTGCCAGCAGCCAATTGTACGGGGGGGACACCTCCTACAATGAGCAGTTCTTC.

The chain is built from TRBV6-2 or TRBV6-3 and TRBJ2-1, with 14 nucleotides matching TRBD2. From germline, CDR1 is MNHEY and CDR2 SVGEGT. The V segment lost 1 base and the J segment 7 bases; nucleotides outside the gene matches: 0. This CDR3 is built from 15 residues. In DNA form, the CDR3 reads TGTGCCAGCAGTTACTGGACTAGCGGGGGGAATGAGCAGTTCTTC. Residues: CASSYWTSGGNEQFF.

The DNA for the CDR3 is TGTGCCAGCAGCGTAGTAGCCTCTTCACCCCTCCACTTT. As protein: CASSVVASSPLHF. The rearrangement links TRBV9 to TRBJ1-6; D unclear. CDR3 length: 13 amino acids. Germline lookup yields CDR1 SGDLS and CDR2 YYNGEE. V was clipped by 0 bases and J by 9 bases, with 7 bases between them.

This clone occurred a few times. V gene TRBV30 combines with J gene TRBJ1-1; D is unresolved. This CDR3 is 13 amino acids long. V was pared by 0 bases and J by 3 bases, with 8 bases between. Germline V CDR1 and CDR2: GTSNPN, SVGIG (reference sequence). CDR3: CAWSVHGDTEAFF. The CDR3 DNA sequence: TGTGCCTGGAGTGTACACGGGGACACTGAAGCTTTCTTT.

V and J are TRBV6-5 and TRBJ2-7; D perhaps matches TRBD2 (6 bases). The CDR3 is 14 residues long. V was trimmed by 3 bases and J by 2 bases, leaving 11 bases between them. Germline V gives CDR1 MNHEY, CDR2 SVGAGI. In nucleotides, the CDR3 is TGTGCCAGCAGTTATGGAGGGGTTACCTACGAGCAGTACTTC. It codes for CASSYGGVTYEQYF.

This chain joins TRBV7-9 and TRBJ2-3; 8 bases fit TRBD2. Looked up from germline, CDR1 is SEHNR and CDR2 is FQNEAQ (reference sequence). The CDR3 extends over 14 amino acids. The J segment lost 3 bases and the V segment lost 4 bases, leaving 3 bases of the junction unmatched. This CDR3 is CASSSGGPTDTQYF. The CDR3 DNA reads as TGTGCCAGCAGCTCGGGAGGGCCGACAGATACGCAGTATTTT.

This chain connects TRBV5-1 to TRBJ1-2; D might be TRBD1 (6 bases). Germline lookup yields CDR1 SGHRS and CDR2 YFSETQ. Deletions cut 4 bases from V and 5 bases from J, with 12 bases between. CDR3 length: 13 residues. CDR3 in amino acids: CASSGGSGYGYTF. CDR3 DNA sequence: TGCGCCAGCAGCGGGGGCAGTGGTTATGGCTACACCTTC.